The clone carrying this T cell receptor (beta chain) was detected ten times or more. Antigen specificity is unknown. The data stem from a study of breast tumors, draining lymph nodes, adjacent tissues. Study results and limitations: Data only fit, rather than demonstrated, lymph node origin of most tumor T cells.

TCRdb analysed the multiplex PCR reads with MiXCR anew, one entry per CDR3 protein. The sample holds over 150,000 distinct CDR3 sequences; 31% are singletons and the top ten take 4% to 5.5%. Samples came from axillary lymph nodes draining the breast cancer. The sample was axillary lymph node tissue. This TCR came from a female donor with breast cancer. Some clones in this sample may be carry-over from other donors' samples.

The CDR3 region is CASSTRTSVDTQYF. The CDR3 region has the DNA TGTGCCAGCAGTACACGGACCTCAGTAGATACGCAGTATTTT. The V gene is TRBV6-6, the J gene TRBJ2-3; D call uncertain. This CDR3 is 14 amino acids long. V was shortened by 5 bases and J by 5 bases, with 14 bases between the two germline ends. Germline values: CDR1 MNHNY, CDR2 SVGAGI (reference sequence).